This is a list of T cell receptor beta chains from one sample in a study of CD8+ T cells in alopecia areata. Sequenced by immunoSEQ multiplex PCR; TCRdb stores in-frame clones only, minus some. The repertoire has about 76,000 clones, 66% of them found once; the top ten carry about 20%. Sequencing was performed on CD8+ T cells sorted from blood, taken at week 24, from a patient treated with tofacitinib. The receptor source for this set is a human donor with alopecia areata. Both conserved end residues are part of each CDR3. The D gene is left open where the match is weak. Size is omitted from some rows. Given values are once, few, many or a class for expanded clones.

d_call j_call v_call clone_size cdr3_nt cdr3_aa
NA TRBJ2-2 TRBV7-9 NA TGTGCCAGCAGCTTAGGGGCCACGAACACCGGGGAGCTGTTTTTT CASSLGATNTGELFF
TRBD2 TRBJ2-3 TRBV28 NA TGTGCCAGCAGTTTAGAAGGAGCGGGAGGGCTCACAGATACGCAGTATTTT CASSLEGAGGLTDTQYF
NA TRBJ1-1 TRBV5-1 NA TGCGCCAGCAGCTTGGAGGTAAACACTGAAGCTTTCTTT CASSLEVNTEAFF
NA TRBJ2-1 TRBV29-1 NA TGCAGCGTTGAATGGGGACACGGGTACAATGAGCAGTTCTTC CSVEWGHGYNEQFF
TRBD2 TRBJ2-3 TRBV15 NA TGTGCCACCAGCCCGGCTTTAGCGGGAGCTTCTGATACGCAGTATTTT CATSPALAGASDTQYF
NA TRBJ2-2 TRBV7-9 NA TGTGCCAGCAGACAGACTAACACCGGGGAGCTGTTTTTT CASRQTNTGELFF
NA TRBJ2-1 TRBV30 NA TGTGCCTGGAGTGAGAGTTCCTACAATGAGCAGTTCTTC CAWSESSYNEQFF
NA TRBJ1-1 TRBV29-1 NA TGCAGCGTTGAAGATCAAGGGGGCACTGAAGCTTTCTTT CSVEDQGGTEAFF
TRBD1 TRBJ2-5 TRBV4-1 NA TGCGCCAGCAGCCAAGATCTGGGGACAGGGGAGACCCAGTACTTC CASSQDLGTGETQYF
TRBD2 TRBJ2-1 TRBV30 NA TGTGCCTGGAGTCAGCCGACTAGCGGGCGCCTCCCCTACAATGAGCAGTTCTTC CAWSQPTSGRLPYNEQFF
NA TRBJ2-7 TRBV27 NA TGTGCCAGCAGTCTGGACGGATTTTCCTACGAGCAGTACTTC CASSLDGFSYEQYF
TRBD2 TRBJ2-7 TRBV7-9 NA TGTGCCAGCAGCGCAACTAGCGGGGTCTCCTACGAGCAGTACTTC CASSATSGVSYEQYF
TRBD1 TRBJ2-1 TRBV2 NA TGTGCCAGCAGTCCCCCCCGGGACAGGGGACAGGAGCAGTTCTTC CASSPPRDRGQEQFF
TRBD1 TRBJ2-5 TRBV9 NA TGTGCCAGCAGTGCAGGGGGCATAGAGACCCAGTACTTC CASSAGGIETQYF
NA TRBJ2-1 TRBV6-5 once TGTGCCAGCAGTTACTCGTTCGGGACTCCCTACAATGAGCAGTTCTTC CASSYSFGTPYNEQFF
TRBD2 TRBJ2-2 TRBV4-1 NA TGCGCCAGCAGCCATAAATCGACTAGCGGGGACACCGGGGAGCTGTTTTTT CASSHKSTSGDTGELFF
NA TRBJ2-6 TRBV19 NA TGTGCCAGTAGCCCCGAGAGGGGACTTACGTATGCCAACGTCCTGACTTTC CASSPERGLTYANVLTF
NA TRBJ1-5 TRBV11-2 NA TGTGCCAGCAGCTTAGGGGAGTATAGCAATCAGCCCCAGCATTTT CASSLGEYSNQPQHF
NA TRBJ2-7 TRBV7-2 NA TGTGCCAGCAAGGGGCTGGCCGAGCAGTACTTC CASKGLAEQYF
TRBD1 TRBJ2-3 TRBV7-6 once TGTGCCAGCAGCTTAGCAGGACAGGGCGCAGATACGCAGTATTTT CASSLAGQGADTQYF
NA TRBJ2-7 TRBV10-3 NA TGTGCCATCAGTGAGTCGGGGGGCTCCTACGAGCAGTACTTC CAISESGGSYEQYF
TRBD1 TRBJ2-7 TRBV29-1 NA TGCAGCGTAGTTCGGACAGGGGTTATCTACGAGCAGTACTTC CSVVRTGVIYEQYF
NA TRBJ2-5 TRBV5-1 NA TGCGCCAGCAGGACTACCCAAGAGACCCAGTACTTC CASRTTQETQYF
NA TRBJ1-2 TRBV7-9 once TGTGCCAGCAGCTTAGCAGGGACCGTCTATGGCTACACCTTC CASSLAGTVYGYTF
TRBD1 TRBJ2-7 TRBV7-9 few TGTGCCAGCAGCCCCGGGACAGGCTACGAGCAGTACTTC CASSPGTGYEQYF
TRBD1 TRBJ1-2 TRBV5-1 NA TGCGCCAGCAGCCCTTTTACTCCGGGACAGGGATCCTATGGCTACACCTTC CASSPFTPGQGSYGYTF
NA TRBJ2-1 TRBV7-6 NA TGTGCCAGCAGCTCGACTGGAACCGACAATGAGCAGTTCTTC CASSSTGTDNEQFF
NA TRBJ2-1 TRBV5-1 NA TGCGCCAGCAGCCCCACAGGGAGCGCCTACAATGAGCAGTTCTTC CASSPTGSAYNEQFF
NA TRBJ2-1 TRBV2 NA TGTGCCAGCAGTGGTAAACTAGATACCCTCAATGAGCAGTTCTTC CASSGKLDTLNEQFF
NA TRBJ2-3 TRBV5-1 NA TGCGCCAGCAGCTCCGGGGTAGGGTCCGAAAATGCGAATACGCAGTATTTT CASSSGVGSENANTQYF
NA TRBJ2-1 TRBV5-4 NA TGTGCCAGCAGCGGAGGTGGGGGGCCTTTATCCTACAATGAGCAGTTCTTC CASSGGGGPLSYNEQFF
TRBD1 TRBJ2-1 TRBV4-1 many TGCGCCAGCAGCCAATCACAGGGGGCTTCTAACAATGAGCAGTTCTTC CASSQSQGASNNEQFF
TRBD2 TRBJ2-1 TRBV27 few TGTGCCAGCAGTCCCTCAGCGGGAGAAGAGCAGTTCTTC CASSPSAGEEQFF
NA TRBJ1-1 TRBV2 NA TGTGCCAGCAGTGTTCCGGGTGGGAACACTGAAGCTTTCTTT CASSVPGGNTEAFF
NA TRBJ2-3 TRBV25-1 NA TGTGCCAGCAGTGAATTGTATAGGACCGGCACAGATACGCAGTATTTT CASSELYRTGTDTQYF
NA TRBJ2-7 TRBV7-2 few TGTGCCAGCAGCTTAGGGACCTACGAGCAGTACTTC CASSLGTYEQYF
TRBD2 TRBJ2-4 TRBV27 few TGTGCCAGCAGTTTATCTAGCGGGGGTCTTGGGAACATTCAGTACTTC CASSLSSGGLGNIQYF
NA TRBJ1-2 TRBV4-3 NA TGCGCCAGCAGCCAAGATTCCAGTCGGTCGTACACTGGCTACACCTTC CASSQDSSRSYTGYTF
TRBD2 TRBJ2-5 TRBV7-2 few TGTGCCAGCAGCAGGACTAGCCACCAAGAGACCCAGTACTTC CASSRTSHQETQYF
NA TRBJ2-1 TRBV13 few TGTGCCAGCAGCTTAGGTGCGGGACGCTCCTACAATGAGCAGTTCTTC CASSLGAGRSYNEQFF
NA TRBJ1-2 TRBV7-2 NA TGTGCCAGCAGTAGTGTGGGAATGAGAGGCTACACCTTC CASSSVGMRGYTF
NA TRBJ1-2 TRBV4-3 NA TGCGCCAGCAGCCAAGATCTTACCGGTTTCTATGGCTACACCTTC CASSQDLTGFYGYTF
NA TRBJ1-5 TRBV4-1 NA TGCGCCAGCAGCCAAGCTATTTCGACAGTCTATAGCAATCAGCCCCAGCATTTT CASSQAISTVYSNQPQHF
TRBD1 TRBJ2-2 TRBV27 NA TGTGCCAGCAGTTTAGAGGGGGCCGGCCGGTCGAACACCGGGGAGCTGTTTTTT CASSLEGAGRSNTGELFF
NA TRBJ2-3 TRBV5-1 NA TGCGCCAGCAGCTTGGCCGTGGACGGATACACAGATACGCAGTATTTT CASSLAVDGYTDTQYF
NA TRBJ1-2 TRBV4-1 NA TGCGCCAGCAGCCCCATCGGGGGGCAGGGGAACTATGGCTACACCTTC CASSPIGGQGNYGYTF
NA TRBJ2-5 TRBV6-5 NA TGTGCCAGCAGTTACTCGAGGGCGGATAATAGGGAGACCCAGTACTTC CASSYSRADNRETQYF
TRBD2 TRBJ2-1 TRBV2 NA TGTGCCAGCAGGGGGGGACTAGCTCCACATAGCTCCTACAATGAGCAGTTCTTC CASRGGLAPHSSYNEQFF
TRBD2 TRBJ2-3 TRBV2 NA TGTGCCAGCAGTGAACTAGCGGGAACAGATACGCAGTATTTT CASSELAGTDTQYF
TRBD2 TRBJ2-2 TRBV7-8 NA TGTGCCAGCAGCTCTTACCCTAGCGGGGCCTGGAACACCGGGGAGCTGTTTTTT CASSSYPSGAWNTGELFF
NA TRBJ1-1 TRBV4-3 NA TGCGCCAGCAGCACACAAACGTCTGGGACCACTGAAGCTTTCTTT CASSTQTSGTTEAFF
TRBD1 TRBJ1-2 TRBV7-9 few TGTGCCAGCAGCTTAGCGATACAGGGGATCGGCTATGGCTACACCTTC CASSLAIQGIGYGYTF
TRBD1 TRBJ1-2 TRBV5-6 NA TGTGCCAGCAGCTTGTACAGGGGAACCTATGGCTACACCTTC CASSLYRGTYGYTF
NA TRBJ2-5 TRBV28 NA TGTGCCAGCAGGACACTAGGCCAAGAGACCCAGTACTTC CASRTLGQETQYF
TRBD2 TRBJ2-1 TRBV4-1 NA TGCGCCAGCAGCCAAGATCGGGGTAGCGGGGGTCCTCAGGAGCAGTTCTTC CASSQDRGSGGPQEQFF
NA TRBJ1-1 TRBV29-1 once TGCAGCGTTGTCATACAGGTTGAAGCTTTCTTT CSVVIQVEAFF
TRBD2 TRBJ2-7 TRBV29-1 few TGCAGCGTCAAAAGGGGCCTAGCGGCGGACTACGAGCAGTACTTC CSVKRGLAADYEQYF